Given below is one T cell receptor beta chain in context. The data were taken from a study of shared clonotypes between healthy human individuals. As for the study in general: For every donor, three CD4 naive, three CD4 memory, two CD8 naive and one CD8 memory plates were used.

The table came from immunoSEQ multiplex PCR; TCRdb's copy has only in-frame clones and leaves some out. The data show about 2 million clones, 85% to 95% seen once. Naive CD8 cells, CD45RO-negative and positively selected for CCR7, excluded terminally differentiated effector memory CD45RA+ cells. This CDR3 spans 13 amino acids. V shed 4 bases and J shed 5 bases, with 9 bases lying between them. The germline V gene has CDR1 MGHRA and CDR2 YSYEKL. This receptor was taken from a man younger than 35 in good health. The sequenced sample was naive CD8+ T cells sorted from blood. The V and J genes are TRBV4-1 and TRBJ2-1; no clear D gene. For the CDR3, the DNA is TGCGCCAGCAGCCCAATTGGACACAATGAGCAGTTCTTC. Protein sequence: CASSPIGHNEQFF.